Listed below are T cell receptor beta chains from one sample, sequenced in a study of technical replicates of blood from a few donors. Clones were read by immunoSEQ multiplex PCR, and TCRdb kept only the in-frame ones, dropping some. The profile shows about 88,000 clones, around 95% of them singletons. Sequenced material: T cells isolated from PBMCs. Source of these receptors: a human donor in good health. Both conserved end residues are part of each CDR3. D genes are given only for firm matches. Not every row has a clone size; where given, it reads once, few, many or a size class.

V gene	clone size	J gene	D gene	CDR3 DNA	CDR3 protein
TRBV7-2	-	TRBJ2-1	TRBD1	TGTGCCAGCAGCTCCCGGACAGGGCTGTCCTACAATGAGCAGTTCTTC	CASSSRTGLSYNEQFF
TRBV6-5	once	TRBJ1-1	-	TGTGCCAGCAGTGCCGTTTCGGTCACTGAAGCTTTCTTT	CASSAVSVTEAFF
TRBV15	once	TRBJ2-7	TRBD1	TGTGCCACCAGCAGAGGAGACAGGGTCCACGAGCAGTACTTC	CATSRGDRVHEQYF
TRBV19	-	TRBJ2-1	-	TGTGCCAGTAGTATTCTCGGAGCGATAGAGCAGTTCTTC	CASSILGAIEQFF
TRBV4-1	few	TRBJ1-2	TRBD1	TGCGCCAGCAGCCAAGATGGATCCCCTGTGACAGGGGCGATCTATGGCTACACCTTC	CASSQDGSPVTGAIYGYTF
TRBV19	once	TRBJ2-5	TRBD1	TGTGCCAGTAGTTTTGACAGGGAAGAGACCCAGTACTTC	CASSFDREETQYF
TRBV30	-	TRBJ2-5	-	TGTGCCTGGAGTTTCTGGGGTAGCGGAAAAGAGACCCAGTACTTC	CAWSFWGSGKETQYF
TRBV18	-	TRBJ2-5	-	TGTGCCAGCTCACCCCCAGTCCAAGAGACCCAGTACTTC	CASSPPVQETQYF
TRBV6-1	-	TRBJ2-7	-	TGTGCCAGCACGGGGGGCGCCTCCTACGAGCAGTACTTC	CASTGGASYEQYF
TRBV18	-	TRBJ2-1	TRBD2	TGTGCCAGCTCATCAGGACTAGCTTCCTACAATGAGCAGTTCTTC	CASSSGLASYNEQFF
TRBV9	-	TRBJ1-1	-	TGTGCCAGCAGCGTAAGCTCGGGGGGCCAAACTGAAGCTTTCTTT	CASSVSSGGQTEAFF
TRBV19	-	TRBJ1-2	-	TGTGCCAGTAGTATAGATCTTGGTACAGGAAATAACTATGGCTACACCTTC	CASSIDLGTGNNYGYTF
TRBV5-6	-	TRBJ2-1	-	TGTGCCAGCAGCTTCCTAGTCCTCGAGCAGTTCTTC	CASSFLVLEQFF
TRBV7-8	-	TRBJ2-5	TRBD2	TGTGCCAGCACCCGGACTAGCGGGGATCAAGAGACCCAGTACTTC	CASTRTSGDQETQYF
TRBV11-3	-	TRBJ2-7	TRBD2	TGTGCCAGCAGCTATCATCGTAGCGGGAGATCCCCCTACGAGCAGTACTTC	CASSYHRSGRSPYEQYF
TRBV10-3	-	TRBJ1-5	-	TGTGCCATGAAGTTAGTACGACAACAGCCCCAGCATTTT	CAMKLVRQQPQHF
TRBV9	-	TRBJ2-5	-	TGTGCCAGCAGCTCGGGAGAGACCCAGTACTTC	CASSSGETQYF
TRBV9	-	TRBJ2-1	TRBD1	TGTGCCAGCAGCGCCGGACAGGGGGGCTACAATGAGCAGTTCTTC	CASSAGQGGYNEQFF